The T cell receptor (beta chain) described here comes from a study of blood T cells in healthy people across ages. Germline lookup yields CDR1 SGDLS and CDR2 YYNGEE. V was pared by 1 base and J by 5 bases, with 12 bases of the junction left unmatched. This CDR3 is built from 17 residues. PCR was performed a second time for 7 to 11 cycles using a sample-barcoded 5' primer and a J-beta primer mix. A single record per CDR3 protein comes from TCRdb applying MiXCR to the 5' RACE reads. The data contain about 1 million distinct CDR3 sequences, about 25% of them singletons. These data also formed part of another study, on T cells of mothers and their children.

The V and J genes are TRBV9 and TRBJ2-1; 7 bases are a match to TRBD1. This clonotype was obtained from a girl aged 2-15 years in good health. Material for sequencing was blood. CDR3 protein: CASSVSLIEGANNEQFF. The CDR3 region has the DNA TGTGCCAGCAGCGTATCTCTTATAGAGGGGGCAAACAATGAGCAGTTCTTC.